The T cell receptor (beta chain) described here comes from a study of blood T cells in healthy people across ages. Study observations and caveats: More naive CD4+ cells and higher diversity marked long-lived donors relative to aged donors.

This clonotype appeared once. Its antigen is undetermined. A sample-barcoded 5' primer and a J-beta primer mix were used in a second PCR of about 7 to 12 cycles. TCRdb re-called the 5' RACE reads through MiXCR, storing one row per CDR3 protein. Among roughly 2 million distinct CDR3 sequences listed, roughly 49% were seen once. This CDR3 is built from 15 residues. Germline V gene data show CDR1 as MNHNY and CDR2 as SVGAGI (reference sequence). With 6 bases clipped from V and 5 bases from J, the junction kept 11 bases outside the gene matches. V is TRBV6-6 and J is TRBJ1-1, with 8 positions matching TRBD1. The sequencing sample was made of blood. This receptor was taken from a woman aged 40 to 55 in good health. The CDR3 loop is CASRGPGQGLTEAFF. The DNA for the CDR3 is TGTGCCAGCAGAGGGCCAGGACAGGGATTAACTGAAGCTTTCTTT.